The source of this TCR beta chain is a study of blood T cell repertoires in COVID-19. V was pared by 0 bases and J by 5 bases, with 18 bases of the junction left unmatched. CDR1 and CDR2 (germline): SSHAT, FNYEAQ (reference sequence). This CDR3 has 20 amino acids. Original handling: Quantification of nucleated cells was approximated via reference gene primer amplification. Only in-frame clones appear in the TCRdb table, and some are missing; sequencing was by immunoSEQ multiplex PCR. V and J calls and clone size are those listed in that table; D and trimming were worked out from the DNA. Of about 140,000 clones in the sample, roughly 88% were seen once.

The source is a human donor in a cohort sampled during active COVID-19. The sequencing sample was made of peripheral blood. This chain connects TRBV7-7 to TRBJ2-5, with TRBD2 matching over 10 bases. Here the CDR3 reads CASSLATPSGGPYSTETQYF. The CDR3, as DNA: TGTGCCAGCAGCTTAGCAACCCCTAGCGGGGGACCATACAGCACGGAGACCCAGTACTTC.